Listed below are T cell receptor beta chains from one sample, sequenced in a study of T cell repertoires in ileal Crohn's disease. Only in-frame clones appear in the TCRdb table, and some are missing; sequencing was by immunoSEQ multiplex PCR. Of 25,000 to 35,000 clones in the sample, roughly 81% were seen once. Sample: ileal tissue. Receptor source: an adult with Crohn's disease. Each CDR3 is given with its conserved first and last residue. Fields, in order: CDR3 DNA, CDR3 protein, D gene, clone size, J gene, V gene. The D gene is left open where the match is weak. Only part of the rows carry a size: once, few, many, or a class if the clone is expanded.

CDR3 DNA: TGCGCCAGCAGCCAGGACAGGGACGTCCTTTACGAGCAGTACTTC; CDR3 protein: CASSQDRDVLYEQYF; D gene: TRBD1; clone size: .; J gene: TRBJ2-7; V gene: TRBV5-1
CDR3 DNA: TGTGCCAGCAGCTTGGCCGATTACTATAATTCACCCCTCCACTTT; CDR3 protein: CASSLADYYNSPLHF; D gene: .; clone size: .; J gene: TRBJ1-6; V gene: TRBV11-2
CDR3 DNA: TGTGCCAGCAGTGACGAGGCAGGGGGCAGTTCACCCCTCCACTTT; CDR3 protein: CASSDEAGGSSPLHF; D gene: TRBD1; clone size: few; J gene: TRBJ1-6; V gene: TRBV6-4
CDR3 DNA: TGTGCCAGTAGTAGACAGGGGGCCACCGGGGAGCTGTTTTTT; CDR3 protein: CASSRQGATGELFF; D gene: TRBD1; clone size: once; J gene: TRBJ2-2; V gene: TRBV19
CDR3 DNA: TGTGCCAGCTCCCGGGGGGACAGGGCCTATGGCTACACCTTC; CDR3 protein: CASSRGDRAYGYTF; D gene: TRBD1; clone size: .; J gene: TRBJ1-2; V gene: TRBV18
CDR3 DNA: TGTGCCAGCCAGGGCGGGGGCTACACCGGGGAGCTGTTTTTT; CDR3 protein: CASQGGGYTGELFF; D gene: .; clone size: few; J gene: TRBJ2-2; V gene: TRBV6-5
CDR3 DNA: TGTGCCAGCAGTGAACAAGGGACAGGGGGCGACACCGGGGAGCTGTTTTTT; CDR3 protein: CASSEQGTGGDTGELFF; D gene: TRBD1; clone size: .; J gene: TRBJ2-2; V gene: TRBV25-1
CDR3 DNA: TGTGCCAGCAGTCACGGACAGGCTAACTATGGCTACACCTTC; CDR3 protein: CASSHGQANYGYTF; D gene: TRBD1; clone size: .; J gene: TRBJ1-2; V gene: TRBV6-5
CDR3 DNA: TGTGCCAGCAGTTTCACTCCGGGACAGGGGATCAATGAGCAGTTCTTC; CDR3 protein: CASSFTPGQGINEQFF; D gene: TRBD1; clone size: .; J gene: TRBJ2-1; V gene: TRBV6-5
CDR3 DNA: TGTGCCAGCAGCTTCCGACAGGGTGGTGCCTACGAGCAGTACTTC; CDR3 protein: CASSFRQGGAYEQYF; D gene: TRBD1; clone size: .; J gene: TRBJ2-7; V gene: TRBV7-9
CDR3 DNA: TGCAGCGTCCAACAGGGCTCCTATAATTCACCCCTCCACTTT; CDR3 protein: CSVQQGSYNSPLHF; D gene: .; clone size: .; J gene: TRBJ1-6; V gene: TRBV29-1
CDR3 DNA: TGTGCCAGCGCTGGGGACAGGGGCCAGCAGTACTTC; CDR3 protein: CASAGDRGQQYF; D gene: TRBD1; clone size: .; J gene: TRBJ2-7; V gene: TRBV7-6
CDR3 DNA: TGTGCCAGCACCTCCCGGACAGCGAACACCGGGGAGCTGTTTTTT; CDR3 protein: CASTSRTANTGELFF; D gene: .; clone size: .; J gene: TRBJ2-2; V gene: TRBV7-8
CDR3 DNA: TGTGCCAGCAGCGTTGCAGGGAACTTAGGGGGAAACACCATATATTTT; CDR3 protein: CASSVAGNLGGNTIYF; D gene: .; clone size: .; J gene: TRBJ1-3; V gene: TRBV9
CDR3 DNA: TGTGCCAGCAGCTTACCCCCGGGACAGGGTGCCTTAGAGACCCAGTACTTC; CDR3 protein: CASSLPPGQGALETQYF; D gene: TRBD1; clone size: .; J gene: TRBJ2-5; V gene: TRBV5-4
CDR3 DNA: TGTGCCAGCAGCTTCCAGGGCGGGGATGAAAAACTGTTTTTT; CDR3 protein: CASSFQGGDEKLFF; D gene: .; clone size: once; J gene: TRBJ1-4; V gene: TRBV7-9
CDR3 DNA: TGTGCCAGCAGCTCCCAACAGGGGAACGGCAATGAGCAGTTCTTC; CDR3 protein: CASSSQQGNGNEQFF; D gene: TRBD1; clone size: .; J gene: TRBJ2-1; V gene: TRBV7-3
CDR3 DNA: TGTGCCAGCAGCAAAGGACAGGGAGTGCATAATGAGCAGTTCTTC; CDR3 protein: CASSKGQGVHNEQFF; D gene: TRBD1; clone size: .; J gene: TRBJ2-1; V gene: TRBV5-8
CDR3 DNA: TGTGCCAGCAGTGCCCGGACAGGGAACCAGCCCCAGCATTTT; CDR3 protein: CASSARTGNQPQHF; D gene: TRBD1; clone size: .; J gene: TRBJ1-5; V gene: TRBV6-1
CDR3 DNA: TGTGCCTGCCCTACAGGCTCTGGAAACACCATATATTTT; CDR3 protein: CACPTGSGNTIYF; D gene: .; clone size: .; J gene: TRBJ1-3; V gene: TRBV30
CDR3 DNA: TGTGCCATCAGTGTCACAGGGGAGGAATACAATGAGCAGTTCTTC; CDR3 protein: CAISVTGEEYNEQFF; D gene: .; clone size: .; J gene: TRBJ2-1; V gene: TRBV10-3
CDR3 DNA: TGTGCCAGCGGATTGGGGGGGCCCTCCTACGAGCAGTACTTC; CDR3 protein: CASGLGGPSYEQYF; D gene: .; clone size: .; J gene: TRBJ2-7; V gene: TRBV27
CDR3 DNA: TGTGCCAGCAGTTTCCGGGACAGGGGGGTTAGGTATAATTCACCCCTCCACTTT; CDR3 protein: CASSFRDRGVRYNSPLHF; D gene: TRBD1; clone size: .; J gene: TRBJ1-6; V gene: TRBV28
CDR3 DNA: TGTGCCAGCAGTTTGATCAGGGGCAGTGAGACCCAGTACTTC; CDR3 protein: CASSLIRGSETQYF; D gene: .; clone size: .; J gene: TRBJ2-5; V gene: TRBV6-5
CDR3 DNA: TGTGCCACCAGCAGAGATCGCGGCTCACCCCTCCACTTT; CDR3 protein: CATSRDRGSPLHF; D gene: .; clone size: .; J gene: TRBJ1-6; V gene: TRBV15